This entry is about one T cell receptor (beta chain). What this receptor recognizes is not known. Base-call qualities are not available, and no considerably larger clone is one nucleotide away. Each collaborating institution followed its own protocols to collect whole blood in K2EDTA tubes. For TCRbeta analysis, collaborator samples were shipped as frozen whole blood, as isolated PBMCs, or as DNA extracted from either sample type. The data are from a study of blood T cell repertoires in COVID-19 (dated by TCRdb to about 2020). Study-level background: The collaborator samples originated in the United States, Italy and Spain and spanned the acute and convalescent phases of COVID-19. The material from the prospective study consisted of cDNA or gDNA derived from T cells, B-cell-depleted T cells, or PBMCs. Subjects who had been exposed to COVID-19, were actively infected with it, or had recovered from it provided the deeply sampled blood TCRbeta repertoires that made up the dataset. A freely available public database, intended as a resource for researchers studying the immune response to SARS-CoV-2, is where the repertoires were released. Samples came from the ongoing ImmuneRACE study (first 160 participants) plus 1,254 subjects from 6 global collaborators. The sample metadata nearly always contained a de-identified subject ID, COVID-19 status, age in years and sex. Where HLA class I and class II types were available, the types were taken from metadata supplied by the sample provider, not from assay-based typing. The research as a whole found: How much clinical and demographic metadata was included differed by source and by participant, and the metadata was provided uncurated.

TCRbeta CDR3 regions were amplified from genomic DNA using the immunoSEQ Assay, a bias-controlled multiplex PCR. The paper's processing steps were these. Within the assay, amplification of reference gene primers was used to estimate how many nucleated cells each sample contained. To quantify the absolute abundance of each unique TCRbeta CDR3 rearrangement, sequence reads were collapsed and filtered. For each sample, productive Simpson clonality was calculated as the square root of Simpson's diversity index over productive rearrangements. Held by TCRdb, this immuneACCESS table contains in-frame sequences only and omits some clones. Under half of the omission traces to an unresolved V gene where checked; the cause of the rest is unknown. Clone size and V and J calls were adopted from that table, with D and trimming inferred from the DNA. Present in this sample are 150,000 to 200,000 clones, around 83% of which were seen just once. In total, the top ten clones hold around 7.5% of the sample.

Sequences DFQATT (CDR1) and SNEGSKA (CDR2) are obtained from the germline V gene (reference sequence). The CDR3 starts with the cysteine, ends with the phenylalanine, and has 18 residues. Left in the record is the CDR3 DNA by itself, 54 bases read in frame from the first base. The germline V end is reduced by 3 bases and the J end by 5 bases; junction bases left unmatched: 16. The sequenced sample was peripheral blood. The chain uses TRBV20-1 and TRBJ2-3; 11 bases in between match TRBD2. This clonotype was sampled from a woman aged 60-75 years with acute or convalescent COVID-19. Read as DNA, the sequence is TGCAGTGCTAGTTCTGGGACTAGCGGCCTCCCCTGGGGAGATACGCAGTATTTT. Translation gives CSASSGTSGLPWGDTQYF.